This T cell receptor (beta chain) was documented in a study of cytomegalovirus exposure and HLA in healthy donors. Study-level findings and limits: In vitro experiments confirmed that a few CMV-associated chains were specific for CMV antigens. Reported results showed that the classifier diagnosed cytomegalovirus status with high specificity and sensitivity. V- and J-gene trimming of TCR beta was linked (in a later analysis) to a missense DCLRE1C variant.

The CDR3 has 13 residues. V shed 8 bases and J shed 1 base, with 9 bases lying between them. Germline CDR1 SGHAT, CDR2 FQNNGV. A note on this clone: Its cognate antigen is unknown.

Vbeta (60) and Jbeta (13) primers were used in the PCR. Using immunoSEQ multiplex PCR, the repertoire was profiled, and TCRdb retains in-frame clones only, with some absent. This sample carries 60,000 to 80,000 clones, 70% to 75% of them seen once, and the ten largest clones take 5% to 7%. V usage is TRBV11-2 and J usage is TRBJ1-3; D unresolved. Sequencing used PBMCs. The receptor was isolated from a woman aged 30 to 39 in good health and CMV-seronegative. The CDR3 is CASRIASGNTIYF. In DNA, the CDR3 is TGTGCCAGCCGTATAGCTTCTGGAAACACCATATATTTT. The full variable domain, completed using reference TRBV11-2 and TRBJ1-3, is EAGVAQSPRYKIIEKRQSVAFWCNPISGHATLYWYQQILGQGPKLLIQFQNNGVVDDSQLPKDRFSAERLKGVDSTLKIQPAKLEDSAVYLCASRIASGNTIYFGEGSWLTVV.